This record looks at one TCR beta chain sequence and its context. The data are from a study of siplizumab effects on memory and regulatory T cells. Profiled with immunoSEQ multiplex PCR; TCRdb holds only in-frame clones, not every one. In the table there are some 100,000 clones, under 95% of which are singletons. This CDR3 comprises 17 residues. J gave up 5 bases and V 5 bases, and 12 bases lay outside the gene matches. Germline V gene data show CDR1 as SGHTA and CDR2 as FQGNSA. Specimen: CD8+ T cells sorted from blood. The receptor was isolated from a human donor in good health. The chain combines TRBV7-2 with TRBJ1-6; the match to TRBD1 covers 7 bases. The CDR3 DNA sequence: TGTGCCAGCAGCCCCTTAGGACAGGTTCCGAATAATTCACCCCTCCACTTT. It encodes CASSPLGQVPNNSPLHF.